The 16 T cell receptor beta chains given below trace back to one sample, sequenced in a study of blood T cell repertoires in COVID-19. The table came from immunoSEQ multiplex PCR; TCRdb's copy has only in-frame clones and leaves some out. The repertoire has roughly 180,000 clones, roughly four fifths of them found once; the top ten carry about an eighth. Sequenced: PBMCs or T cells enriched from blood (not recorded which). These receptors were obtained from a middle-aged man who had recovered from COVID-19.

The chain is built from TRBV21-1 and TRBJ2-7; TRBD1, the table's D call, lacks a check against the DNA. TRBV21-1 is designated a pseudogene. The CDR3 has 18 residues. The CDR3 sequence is CASRRSHLEDRGAYEQYV. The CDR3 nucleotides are TGTGCCAGCAGGAGGTCCCACCTAGAGGACAGGGGCGCCTACGAGCAGTACGTC.

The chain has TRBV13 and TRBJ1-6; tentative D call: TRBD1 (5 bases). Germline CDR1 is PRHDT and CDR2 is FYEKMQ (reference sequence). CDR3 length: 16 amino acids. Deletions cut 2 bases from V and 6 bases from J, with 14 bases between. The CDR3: CASSLSGGFINSPLHF. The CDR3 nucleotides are TGTGCCAGCAGCTTATCCGGGGGTTTTATTAATTCACCCCTCCACTTT.

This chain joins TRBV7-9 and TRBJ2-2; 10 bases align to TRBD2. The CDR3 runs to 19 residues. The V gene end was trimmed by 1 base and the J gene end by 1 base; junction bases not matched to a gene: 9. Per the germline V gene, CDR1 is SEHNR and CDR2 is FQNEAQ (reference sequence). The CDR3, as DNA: TGTGCCAGCAGCTTAGGCCCGGGTACTAGCGGGGTGAACACCGGGGAGCTGTTTTTT. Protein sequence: CASSLGPGTSGVNTGELFF.

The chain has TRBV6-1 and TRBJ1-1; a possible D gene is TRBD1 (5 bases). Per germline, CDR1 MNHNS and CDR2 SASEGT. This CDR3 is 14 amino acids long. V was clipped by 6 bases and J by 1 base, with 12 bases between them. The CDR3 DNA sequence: TGTGCCAGCAGGAAAACGGGGGAGAACACTGAAGCTTTCTTT. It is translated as CASRKTGENTEAFF.

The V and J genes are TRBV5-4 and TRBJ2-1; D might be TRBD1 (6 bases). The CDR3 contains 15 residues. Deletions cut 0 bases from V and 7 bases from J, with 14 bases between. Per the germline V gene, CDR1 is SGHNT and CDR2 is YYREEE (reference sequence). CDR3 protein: CASSLEGARGNEQFF. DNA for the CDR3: TGTGCCAGCAGCTTGGAGGGAGCCAGGGGAAATGAGCAGTTCTTC.

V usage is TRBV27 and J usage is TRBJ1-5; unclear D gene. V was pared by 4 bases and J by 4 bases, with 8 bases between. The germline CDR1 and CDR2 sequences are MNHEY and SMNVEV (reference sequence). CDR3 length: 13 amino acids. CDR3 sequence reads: CASSSVPNQPQHF. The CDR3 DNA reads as TGTGCCAGCAGTTCAGTACCGAATCAGCCCCAGCATTTT.

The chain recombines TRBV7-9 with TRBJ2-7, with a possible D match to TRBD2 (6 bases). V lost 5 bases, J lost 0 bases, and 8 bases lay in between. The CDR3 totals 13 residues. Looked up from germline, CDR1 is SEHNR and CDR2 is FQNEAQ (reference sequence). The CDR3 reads CASSLSGSYEQYV. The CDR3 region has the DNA TGTGCCAGCAGCCTTAGCGGCTCCTACGAGCAGTACGTC.

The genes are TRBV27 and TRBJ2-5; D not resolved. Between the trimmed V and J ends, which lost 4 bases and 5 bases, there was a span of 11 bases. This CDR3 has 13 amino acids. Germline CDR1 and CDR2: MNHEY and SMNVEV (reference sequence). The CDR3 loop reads CASSSAGRETQYF. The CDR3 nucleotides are TGTGCCAGCAGTTCCGCAGGCCGGGAGACCCAGTACTTC.

DNA for the CDR3: TGTGCCAGCAGGAGGGGTCAGGGGGATGGCTACACCTTC. It encodes CASRRGQGDGYTF. V usage is TRBV2 and J usage is TRBJ1-2, with TRBD1 matching 7 bases. This CDR3 contains 13 residues. Germline trimming cut 6 bases from V and 6 bases from J; bases unmatched to any gene: 7. Germline CDR1 and CDR2: SNHLY and FYNNEI.

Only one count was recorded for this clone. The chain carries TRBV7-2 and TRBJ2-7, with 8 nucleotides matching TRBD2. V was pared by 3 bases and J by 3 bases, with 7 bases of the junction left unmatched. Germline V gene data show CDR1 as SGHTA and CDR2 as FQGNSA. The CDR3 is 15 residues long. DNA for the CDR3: TGTGCCAGCAGCTTCCGTGGTAGCGGGGACTACGAGCAGTACTTC. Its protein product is CASSFRGSGDYEQYF.

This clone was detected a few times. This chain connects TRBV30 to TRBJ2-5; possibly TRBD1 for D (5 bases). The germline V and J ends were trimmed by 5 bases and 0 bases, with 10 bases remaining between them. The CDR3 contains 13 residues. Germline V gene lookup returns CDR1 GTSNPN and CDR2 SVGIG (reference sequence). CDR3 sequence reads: CAWELDNQETQYF. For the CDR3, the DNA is TGTGCCTGGGAATTGGACAACCAAGAGACCCAGTACTTC.

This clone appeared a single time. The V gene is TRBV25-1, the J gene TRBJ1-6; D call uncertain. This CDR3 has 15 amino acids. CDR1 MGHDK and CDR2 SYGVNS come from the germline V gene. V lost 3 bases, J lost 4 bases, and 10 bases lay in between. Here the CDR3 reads CASSETKTYNSPLHF. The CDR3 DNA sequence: TGTGCCAGCAGTGAGACGAAGACTTATAATTCACCCCTCCACTTT.

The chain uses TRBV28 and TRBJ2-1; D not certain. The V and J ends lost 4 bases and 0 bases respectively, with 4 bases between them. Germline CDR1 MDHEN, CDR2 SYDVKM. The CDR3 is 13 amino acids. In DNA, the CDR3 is TGTGCCAGCAGTTCTAGCTCCTACAATGAGCAGTTCTTC. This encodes CASSSSSYNEQFF.

The CDR3 protein is CASSGQDSRPDYGYTF. The CDR3 coding sequence is TGTGCCAGTAGTGGCCAGGATTCCCGGCCCGACTATGGCTACACCTTC. The V and J genes are TRBV19 and TRBJ1-2, with D hard to call. V was trimmed by 5 bases and J by 3 bases, leaving 19 bases between them. Germline V gene lookup returns CDR1 LNHDA and CDR2 SQIVND (reference sequence). CDR3 size: 16 residues.

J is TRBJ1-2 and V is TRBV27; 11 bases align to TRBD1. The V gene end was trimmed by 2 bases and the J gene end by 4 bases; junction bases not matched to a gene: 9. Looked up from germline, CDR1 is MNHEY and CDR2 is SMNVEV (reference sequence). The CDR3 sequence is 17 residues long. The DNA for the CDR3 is TGTGCCAGCAGTTTAACCGGGACAGGGGGTTTGGGCTATGGCTACACCTTC. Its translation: CASSLTGTGGLGYGYTF.

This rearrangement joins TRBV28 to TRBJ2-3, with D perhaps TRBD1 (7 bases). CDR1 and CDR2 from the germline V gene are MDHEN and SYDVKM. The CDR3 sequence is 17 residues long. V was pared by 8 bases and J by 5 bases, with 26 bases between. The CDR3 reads CASLPSGGGAHRDTQYF. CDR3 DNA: TGTGCCAGCCTCCCCAGCGGAGGGGGCGCCCACAGAGATACGCAGTATTTT.